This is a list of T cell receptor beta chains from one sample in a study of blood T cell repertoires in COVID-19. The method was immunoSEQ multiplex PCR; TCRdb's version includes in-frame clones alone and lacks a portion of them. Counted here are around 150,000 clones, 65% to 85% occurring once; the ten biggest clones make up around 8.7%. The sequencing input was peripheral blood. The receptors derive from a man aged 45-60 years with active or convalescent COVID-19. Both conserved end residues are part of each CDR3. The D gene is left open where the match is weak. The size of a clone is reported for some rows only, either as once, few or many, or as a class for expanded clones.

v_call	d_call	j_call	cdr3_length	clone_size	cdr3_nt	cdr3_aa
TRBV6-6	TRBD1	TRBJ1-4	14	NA	TGTGCCAGCAGTTACTGGACAGGGAACGAAAAACTGTTTTTT	CASSYWTGNEKLFF
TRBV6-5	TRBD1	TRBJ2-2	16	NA	TGTGCCAGCAGTTACTCGTCACAGGGGTACACCGGGGAGCTGTTTTTT	CASSYSSQGYTGELFF
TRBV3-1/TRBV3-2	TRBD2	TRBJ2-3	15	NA	TGTGCCAGCAGCCCCCTAGCGGGTAGCACAGATACGCAGTATTTT	CASSPLAGSTDTQYF
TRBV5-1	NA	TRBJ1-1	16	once	TGCGCCAGCAGCTTGTCGTCGACAGGTTGGGACACTGAAGCTTTCTTT	CASSLSSTGWDTEAFF
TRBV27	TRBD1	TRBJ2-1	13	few	TGTGCCAGCAGTCCGTCACAGGGGGTTTATGAGTTCTTC	CASSPSQGVYEFF
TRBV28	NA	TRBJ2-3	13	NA	TGTGCCAGCAAGGAGGCGGGGACAGATACGCAGTATTTT	CASKEAGTDTQYF
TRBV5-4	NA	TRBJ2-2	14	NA	TGTGCCAGCAGCTTGGAACTAGCCTCGAGGGAGCTGTTTTTT	CASSLELASRELFF
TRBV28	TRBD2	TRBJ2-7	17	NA	TGTGCCAGCAGCCCCTCCGGGACTAGCGAATTCTCCTACGAGCAGTACTTC	CASSPSGTSEFSYEQYF
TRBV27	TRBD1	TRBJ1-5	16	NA	TGTGCCAGCGGGACCTGGGACAGGACCCACAATCAGCCCCAGCATTTT	CASGTWDRTHNQPQHF
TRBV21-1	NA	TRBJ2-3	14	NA	TGTGCCAGCAGCAAAGCGGGAGGGACAGATACGCAGTATTTT	CASSKAGGTDTQYF
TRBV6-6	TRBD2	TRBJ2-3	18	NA	TGTGCCAGCAGTCCCCGGGGACTAGCGGGAGGTCGCACAGATACGCAGTATTTT	CASSPRGLAGGRTDTQYF
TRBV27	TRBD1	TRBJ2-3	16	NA	TGTGCCAGCAGTTTTTCCGGGACAGGGGGCGCAGATACGCAGTATTTT	CASSFSGTGGADTQYF
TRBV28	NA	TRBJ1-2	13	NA	TGTGCCAGCAGTTTGGGGGGAACGGATGGCTACACCTTC	CASSLGGTDGYTF
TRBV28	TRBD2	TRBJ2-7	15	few	TGTGCCAGCAGTTTGGGGCTAGCGGCGGCCTACGAGCAGTACTTC	CASSLGLAAAYEQYF
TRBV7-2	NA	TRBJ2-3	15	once	TGTGCCAGCAGCTTAGTGGCAGGGGGCACAGATACGCAGTATTTT	CASSLVAGGTDTQYF
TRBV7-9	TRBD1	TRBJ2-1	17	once	TGTGCCAGCAGCAATCACAGGGGCCCTAGCTCCTACAATGAGCAGTTCTTC	CASSNHRGPSSYNEQFF
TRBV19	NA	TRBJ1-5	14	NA	TGTGCCAGTAGTATAGGGAGCGCAAATCAGCCCCAGCATTTT	CASSIGSANQPQHF
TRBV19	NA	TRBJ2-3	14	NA	TGTGCCAGTAGAGACATTACTAGCACAGATACGCAGTATTTT	CASRDITSTDTQYF
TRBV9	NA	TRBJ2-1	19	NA	TGTGCCAGCAGCGTAGCTCAGGGCGACGCACCACGCTCCTACAATGAGCAGTTCTTC	CASSVAQGDAPRSYNEQFF
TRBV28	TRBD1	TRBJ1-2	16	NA	TGTGCCAGCAGTTTAAACTGGGGACAGGGCGGCTATGGCTACACCTTC	CASSLNWGQGGYGYTF
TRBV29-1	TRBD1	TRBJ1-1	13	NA	TGCAGCGTCCGCACAGGGGGGAACACTGAAGCTTTCTTT	CSVRTGGNTEAFF
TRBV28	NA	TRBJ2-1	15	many	TGTGCCAGCAGGCCCTTCGGCGGGGCCTACAATGAGCAGTTCTTC	CASRPFGGAYNEQFF
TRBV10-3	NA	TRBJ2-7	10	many	TGTGCCACTGGAGACTACGAGCAGTACTTC	CATGDYEQYF
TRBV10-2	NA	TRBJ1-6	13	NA	TGCGCCAGCAGAGACACTTCTAATTCACCCCTCCACTTT	CASRDTSNSPLHF
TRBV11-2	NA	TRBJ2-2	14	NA	TGTGCCAGCAGCAGGGGGATCAACACCGGGGAGCTGTTTTTT	CASSRGINTGELFF
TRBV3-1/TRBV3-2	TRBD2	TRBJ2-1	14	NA	TGTGCCAGCAGTCCCGGGACTATCTACAATGAGCAGTTCTTC	CASSPGTIYNEQFF
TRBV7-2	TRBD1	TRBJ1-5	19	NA	TGTGCCAGCAGCCCAGGACAGGGGAAAGGTGAGCGAAGCAATCAGCCCCAGCATTTT	CASSPGQGKGERSNQPQHF
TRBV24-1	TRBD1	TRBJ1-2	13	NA	TGTGCCACCAGTGGCGGGACAGTTTATGGCTACACCTTC	CATSGGTVYGYTF
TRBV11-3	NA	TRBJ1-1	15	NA	TGTGCCAGCAGCTTGGGAGGGTCCGGGAGCACTGAAGCTTTCTTT	CASSLGGSGSTEAFF
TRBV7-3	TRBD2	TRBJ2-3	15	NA	TGTGCCAGCAGCCCCCTAGCGGCAAGCACAGATACGCAGTATTTT	CASSPLAASTDTQYF
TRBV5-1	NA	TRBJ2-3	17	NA	TGCGCCAGCAGCTTCAAGCCGACGGATCGGGGCACAGATACGCAGTATTTT	CASSFKPTDRGTDTQYF
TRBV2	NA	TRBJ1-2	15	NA	TGTGCCAGCAGTCCTCGGTCCGGGGTTGACTATGGCTACACCTTC	CASSPRSGVDYGYTF
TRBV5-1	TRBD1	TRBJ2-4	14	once	TGCGCCAGCAGCTTGACAGGGGGCGCGAACATTCAGTACTTC	CASSLTGGANIQYF
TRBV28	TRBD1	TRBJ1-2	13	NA	TGTGCCAGCAGGACAGGGGGCGACTATGGCTACACCTTC	CASRTGGDYGYTF
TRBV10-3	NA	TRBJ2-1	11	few	TGTGCCATCGAGACAGGCAATGAGCAGTTCTTC	CAIETGNEQFF
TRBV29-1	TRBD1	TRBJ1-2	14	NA	TGCAGCGTTGAAGACTACGACAGGGAGTATGGCTACACCTTC	CSVEDYDREYGYTF
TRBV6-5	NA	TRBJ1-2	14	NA	TGTGCCAGCAGGATCGACAGGTACCTCGGGGGCTACACCTTC	CASRIDRYLGGYTF
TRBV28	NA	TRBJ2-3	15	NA	TGTGCCAGCAGTTTATTTGGACTCCCCACAGATACGCAGTATTTT	CASSLFGLPTDTQYF
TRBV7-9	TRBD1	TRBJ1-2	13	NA	TGTGCCAGCAGCGAGACAGGGTTGTATGGCTACACCTTC	CASSETGLYGYTF
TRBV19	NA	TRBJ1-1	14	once	TGTGCCAGTAGTAGACCACAGGCAAACACTGAAGCTTTCTTT	CASSRPQANTEAFF
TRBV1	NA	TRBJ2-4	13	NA	TGCACCAGCAGCCAACTAGCCAAAAACATTCAGTACTTC	CTSSQLAKNIQYF
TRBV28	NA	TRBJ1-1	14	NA	TGTGCCAGCACCTCTCAAGGCGGAACAAATGAAGCTTTCTTT	CASTSQGGTNEAFF
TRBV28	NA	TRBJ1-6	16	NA	TGTGCCAGCAGTTTAGGGGGGGGGACCTATAATTCACCCCTCCACTTT	CASSLGGGTYNSPLHF
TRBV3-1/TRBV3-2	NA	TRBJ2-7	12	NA	TGTGCCAGCAGCCAAGTATACTACGAGCAGTACTTC	CASSQVYYEQYF
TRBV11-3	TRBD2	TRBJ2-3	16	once	TGTGCCAGCAGCTCAGGACTAGCGGGAGAGTCAGATACGCAGTATTTT	CASSSGLAGESDTQYF
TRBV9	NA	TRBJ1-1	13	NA	TGTGCCAGCAGCGTAGCGGGGGACACTGAAGCTTTCTTT	CASSVAGDTEAFF
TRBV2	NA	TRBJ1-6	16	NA	TGTGCCAGCACCGACAGGCCGCCTGCAAATAATTCACCCCTCCACTTT	CASTDRPPANNSPLHF
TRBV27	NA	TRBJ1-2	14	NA	TGTGCCAGCAGTTTGGACGGGACGGGAGGCGGCTACACCTTC	CASSLDGTGGGYTF
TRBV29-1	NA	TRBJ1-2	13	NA	TGCAGCGTAAAACAGGGAACTAACTATGGCTACACCTTC	CSVKQGTNYGYTF
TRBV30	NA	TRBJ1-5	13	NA	TGTGCCTGGACGGGGGGTTTGGATCAGCCCCAGCATTTT	CAWTGGLDQPQHF
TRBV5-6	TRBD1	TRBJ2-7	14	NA	TGTGCCAGCAGCTTCGGGACAGGGGGGTACGAGCAGTACTTC	CASSFGTGGYEQYF
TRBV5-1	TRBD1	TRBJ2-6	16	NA	TGCGCCAGCAGCTTGGGACAGGGCTCTGGGGCCAACGTCCTGACTTTC	CASSLGQGSGANVLTF
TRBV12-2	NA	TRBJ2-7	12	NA	TGTGCAAGTCGCTTAAGGGGGAGCGAGCAGTACTTC	CASRLRGSEQYF